Listed below are T cell receptor beta chains from one sample, sequenced in a study of T-cell reconstitution after alpha-beta-depleted transplantation in children. TCRdb ran MiXCR on the PCR reads and lists one entry per CDR3 protein. The repertoire holds 550,000 to 800,000 distinct CDR3 sequences, with less than 15% as singletons. This specimen was PBMCs, taken before TCRalphabeta/CD19-depleted stem cell transplant. The receptor source for this set is a girl aged 2 to 10 with congenital amegakaryocytic thrombocytopenia, due to receive a stem cell transplant. Both conserved end residues are part of each CDR3. Each record gives: D gene, clone size, J gene, V gene, CDR3 protein, CDR3 DNA. D genes are given only for firm matches. The size entry is marked missing in some rows and otherwise reads once, few, many or a size class.

. many TRBJ2-7 TRBV28 CASRVGKSYEQYF TGTGCCAGCAGGGTAGGGAAATCCTACGAGCAGTACTTC
TRBD1 . TRBJ2-7 TRBV10-3 CAISTAGQGFTYEQYF TGTGCCATCAGCACCGCGGGACAGGGATTTACCTACGAGCAGTACTTC
. many TRBJ1-6 TRBV20-1 CSADQGNGSPLHF TGCAGTGCTGACCAGGGAAACGGTTCACCCCTCCACTTT
. many TRBJ2-7 TRBV4-1 CASSQGLLGEQYF TGCGCCAGCAGCCAGGGGCTACTCGGCGAGCAGTACTTC
. few TRBJ1-1 TRBV7-6 CASSQLPQRAFF TGTGCCAGCAGCCAATTACCACAACGGGCTTTCTTT
. few TRBJ1-1 TRBV3-1 CASSQERMNTEAFF TGTGCCAGCAGCCAGGAGCGTATGAACACTGAAGCTTTCTTT
. few TRBJ2-3 TRBV25-1 CASSEWGGTDTQYF TGTGCCAGCAGTGAATGGGGGGGCACAGATACGCAGTATTTT
. many TRBJ2-1 TRBV20-1 CSARGWGAGGDEQFF TGCAGTGCTAGAGGTTGGGGGGCAGGTGGTGATGAGCAGTTCTTC
TRBD1 many TRBJ1-1 TRBV4-1 CASSQAIETGSGVEAFF TGCGCCAGCAGCCAAGCAATTGAGACAGGGTCAGGGGTTGAAGCTTTCTTT
TRBD1 few TRBJ2-7 TRBV14 CASSPHVRQGAINSYEQYF TGTGCCAGCAGCCCTCACGTGCGACAGGGGGCAATTAACTCCTACGAGCAGTACTTC
. many TRBJ2-3 TRBV7-9 CASSLAAYGTDTQYF TGTGCCAGCAGCTTAGCGGCGTACGGCACAGATACGCAGTATTTT
. few TRBJ1-4 TRBV4-1 CASSRETATNEKLFF TGCGCCAGCAGCCGAGAGACAGCAACTAATGAAAAACTGTTTTTT
. . TRBJ2-2 TRBV20-1 CSATETGELFF TGCAGTGCAACGGAGACCGGGGAGCTGTTTTTT
TRBD2 many TRBJ2-7 TRBV12-3/TRBV12-4 CASRPLAGELQGEQYF TGTGCCAGCAGGCCCCTAGCGGGAGAACTCCAGGGCGAGCAGTACTTC
. . TRBJ2-1 TRBV20-1 CSARVVGLSSYNEQFF TGCAGTGCTAGGGTGGTTGGGTTGAGCTCCTACAATGAGCAGTTCTTC
TRBD2 many TRBJ2-2 TRBV7-6 CASSLVPGGPGELFF TGTGCCAGCAGCTTAGTTCCGGGAGGGCCCGGGGAGCTGTTTTTT
TRBD1 . TRBJ1-4 TRBV5-1 CASSPRQGAATNEKLFF TGCGCCAGCAGCCCCAGACAGGGGGCCGCAACTAATGAAAAACTGTTTTTT